This T cell receptor beta chain was sequenced during a study of blood T cell repertoires in COVID-19. Assay used: immunoSEQ multiplex PCR; TCRdb lists only in-frame clones, some missing. The sample records 170,000 or so clones, over 80% being singletons. V dropped 0 bases and J dropped 3 bases, with 14 bases sitting between them. This CDR3 has 16 amino acids. Germline V gives CDR1 MNHEY, CDR2 SVGAGI. This receptor was obtained from a woman aged 40-49 years with COVID-19, enrolled during active disease. Sequenced: peripheral blood. The V and J genes are TRBV6-5 and TRBJ2-5; perhaps TRBD1 as D (6 bases). This chain's CDR3 is CASSYSPGARKETQYF. The CDR3 bases are TGTGCCAGCAGTTACTCTCCAGGGGCGAGGAAAGAGACCCAGTACTTC.